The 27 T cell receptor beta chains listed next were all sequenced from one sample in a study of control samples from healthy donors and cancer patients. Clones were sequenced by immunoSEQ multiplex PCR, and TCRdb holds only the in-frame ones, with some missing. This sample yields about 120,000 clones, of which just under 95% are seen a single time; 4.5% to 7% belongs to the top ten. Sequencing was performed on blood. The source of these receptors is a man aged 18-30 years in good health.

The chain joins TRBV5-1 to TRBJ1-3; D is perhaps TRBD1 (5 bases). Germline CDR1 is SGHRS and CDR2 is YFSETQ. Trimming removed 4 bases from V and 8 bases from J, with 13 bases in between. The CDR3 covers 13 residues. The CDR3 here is CASSRRDDDTIYF. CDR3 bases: TGCGCCAGCAGCCGCCGGGACGATGACACCATATATTTT.

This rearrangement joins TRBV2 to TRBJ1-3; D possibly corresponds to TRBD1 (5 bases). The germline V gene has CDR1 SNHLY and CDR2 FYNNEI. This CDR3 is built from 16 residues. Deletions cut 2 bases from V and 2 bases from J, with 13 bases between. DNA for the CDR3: TGTGCCAGCAGTGAAATCTTGGGGCTGGCTGGAAACACCATATATTTT. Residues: CASSEILGLAGNTIYF.

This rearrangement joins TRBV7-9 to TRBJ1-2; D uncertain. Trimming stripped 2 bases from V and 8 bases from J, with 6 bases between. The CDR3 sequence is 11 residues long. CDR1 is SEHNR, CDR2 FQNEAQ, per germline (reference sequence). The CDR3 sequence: CASSLFYGYTF. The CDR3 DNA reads TGTGCCAGCAGCTTATTTTACGGCTACACCTTC.

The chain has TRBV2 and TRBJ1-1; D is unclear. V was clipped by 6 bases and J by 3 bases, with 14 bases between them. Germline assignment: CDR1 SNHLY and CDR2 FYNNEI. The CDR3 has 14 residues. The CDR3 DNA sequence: TGTGCCAGCAGCCAAGACGGTAGAGACACTGAAGCTTTCTTT. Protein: CASSQDGRDTEAFF.

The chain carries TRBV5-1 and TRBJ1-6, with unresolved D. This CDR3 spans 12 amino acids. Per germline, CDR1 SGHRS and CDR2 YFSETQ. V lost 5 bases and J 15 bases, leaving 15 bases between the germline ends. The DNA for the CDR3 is TGCGCCAGCAGTTCGGCAGGCGAAATCCTCCACTTT. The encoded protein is CASSSAGEILHF.

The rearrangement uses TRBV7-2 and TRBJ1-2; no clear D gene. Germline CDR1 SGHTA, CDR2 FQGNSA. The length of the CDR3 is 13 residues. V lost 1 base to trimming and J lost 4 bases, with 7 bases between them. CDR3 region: CASSLVGVYGYTF. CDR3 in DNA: TGTGCCAGCAGCTTAGTCGGGGTCTATGGCTACACCTTC.

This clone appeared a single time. CDR3 amino acids: CASTLLPGAGYTF. Written as DNA, the CDR3 is TGTGCCAGCACCTTACTCCCGGGAGCGGGCTACACCTTC. V is TRBV6-5 and J is TRBJ1-2; unclear D gene. CDR1 and CDR2 from the germline V gene are MNHEY and SVGAGI. The V and J ends lost 7 bases and 8 bases respectively, with 17 bases between them. This CDR3 spans 13 amino acids.

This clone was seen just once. The CDR3 spells CASSPLSGGGAANEQFF. The CDR3 DNA sequence: TGTGCCAGCAGCCCACTCTCGGGCGGGGGGGCCGCCAATGAGCAGTTCTTC. V and J are TRBV7-3 and TRBJ2-1; 9 positions agree with TRBD2. V dropped 5 bases and J dropped 6; count of bases not matched to a gene: 14. Germline assignment: CDR1 SGHTA and CDR2 FQGTGA. The CDR3 is made up of 17 amino acids.

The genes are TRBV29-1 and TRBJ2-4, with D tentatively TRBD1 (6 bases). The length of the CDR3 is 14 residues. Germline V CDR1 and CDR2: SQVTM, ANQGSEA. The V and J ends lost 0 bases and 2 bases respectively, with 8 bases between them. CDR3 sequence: CSVEDQGTKNIQYF. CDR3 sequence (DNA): TGCAGCGTTGAAGATCAGGGGACCAAAAACATTCAGTACTTC.

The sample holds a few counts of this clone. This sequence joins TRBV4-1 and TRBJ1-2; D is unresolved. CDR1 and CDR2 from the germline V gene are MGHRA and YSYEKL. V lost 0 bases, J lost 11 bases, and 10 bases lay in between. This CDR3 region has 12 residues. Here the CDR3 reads CASSQEEMGYTF. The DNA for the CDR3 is TGCGCCAGCAGCCAAGAAGAGATGGGGTACACCTTC.

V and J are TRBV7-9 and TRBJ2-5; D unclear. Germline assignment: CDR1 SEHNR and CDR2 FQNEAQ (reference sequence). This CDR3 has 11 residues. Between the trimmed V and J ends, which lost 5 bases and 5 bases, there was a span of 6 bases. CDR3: CASSAAETQYF. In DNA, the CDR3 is TGTGCCAGCAGCGCCGCGGAGACCCAGTACTTC.

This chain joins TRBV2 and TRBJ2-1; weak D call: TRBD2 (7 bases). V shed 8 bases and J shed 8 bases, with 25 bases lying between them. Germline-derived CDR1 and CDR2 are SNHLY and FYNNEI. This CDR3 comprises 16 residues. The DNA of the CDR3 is TGTGCCAGCTCTATCGGTGCGGGGGCTCTTTTCCATGAGCAGTTCTTC. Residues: CASSIGAGALFHEQFF.

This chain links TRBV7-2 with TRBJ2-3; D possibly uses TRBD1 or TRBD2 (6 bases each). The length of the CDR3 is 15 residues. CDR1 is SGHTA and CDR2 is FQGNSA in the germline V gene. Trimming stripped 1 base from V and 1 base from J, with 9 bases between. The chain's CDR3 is CASSLVGGRTDTQYF. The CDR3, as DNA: TGTGCCAGCAGCTTAGTAGGGGGGCGCACAGATACGCAGTATTTT.

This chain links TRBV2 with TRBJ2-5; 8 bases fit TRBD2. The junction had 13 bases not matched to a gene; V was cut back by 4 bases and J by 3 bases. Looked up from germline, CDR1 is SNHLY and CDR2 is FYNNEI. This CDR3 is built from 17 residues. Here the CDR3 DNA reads TGTGCCAGCAGTGCGCCTAGCGGGCGCGCAATGAAAGAGACCCAGTACTTC. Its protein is CASSAPSGRAMKETQYF.

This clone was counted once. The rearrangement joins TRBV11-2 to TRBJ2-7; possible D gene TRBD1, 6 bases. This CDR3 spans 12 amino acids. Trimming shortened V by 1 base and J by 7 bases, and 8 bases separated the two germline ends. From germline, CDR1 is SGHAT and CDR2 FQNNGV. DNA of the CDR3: TGTGCCAGCAGCTTAGTAGGGGGAGAGCAGTACTTC. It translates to CASSLVGGEQYF.

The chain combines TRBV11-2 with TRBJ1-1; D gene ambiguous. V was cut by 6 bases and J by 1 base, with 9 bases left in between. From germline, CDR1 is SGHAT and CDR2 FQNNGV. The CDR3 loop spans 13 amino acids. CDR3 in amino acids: CASRKRQNTEAFF. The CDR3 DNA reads TGTGCCAGCAGAAAAAGACAGAACACTGAAGCTTTCTTT.

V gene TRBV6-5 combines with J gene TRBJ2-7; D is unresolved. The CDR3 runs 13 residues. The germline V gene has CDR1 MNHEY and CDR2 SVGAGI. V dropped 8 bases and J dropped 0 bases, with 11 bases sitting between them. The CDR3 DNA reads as TGTGCCAGCTCCCCGTTCCACTCCTACGAGCAGTACTTC. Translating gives CASSPFHSYEQYF.

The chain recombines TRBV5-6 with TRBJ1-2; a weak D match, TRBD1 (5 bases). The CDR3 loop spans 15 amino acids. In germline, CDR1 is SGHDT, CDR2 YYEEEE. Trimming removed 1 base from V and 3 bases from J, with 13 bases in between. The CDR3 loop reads CASSLSPAQDYGYTF. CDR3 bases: TGTGCCAGCAGCTTGTCCCCCGCACAGGACTATGGCTACACCTTC.

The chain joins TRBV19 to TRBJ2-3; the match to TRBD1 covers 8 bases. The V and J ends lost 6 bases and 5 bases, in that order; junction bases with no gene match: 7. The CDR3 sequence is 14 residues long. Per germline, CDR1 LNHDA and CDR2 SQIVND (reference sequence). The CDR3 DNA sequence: TGTGCCAGTAGGCTAAGACAGGGGCGAGATACGCAGTATTTT. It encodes CASRLRQGRDTQYF.

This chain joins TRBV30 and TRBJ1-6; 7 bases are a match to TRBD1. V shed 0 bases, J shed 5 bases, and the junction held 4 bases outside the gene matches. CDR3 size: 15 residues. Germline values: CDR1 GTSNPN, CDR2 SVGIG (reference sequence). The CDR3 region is CAWSVPGGNNSPLHF. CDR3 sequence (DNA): TGTGCCTGGAGTGTCCCAGGGGGTAATAATTCACCCCTCCACTTT.

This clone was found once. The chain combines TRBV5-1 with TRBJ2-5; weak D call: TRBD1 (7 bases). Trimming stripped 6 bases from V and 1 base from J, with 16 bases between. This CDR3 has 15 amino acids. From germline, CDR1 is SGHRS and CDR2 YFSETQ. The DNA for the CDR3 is TGCGCCAGCACTCAGGGGGGAGGAGTCCAAGAGACCCAGTACTTC. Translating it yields CASTQGGGVQETQYF. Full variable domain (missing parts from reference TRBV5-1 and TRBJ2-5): KAGVTQTPRYLIKTRGQQVTLSCSPISGHRSVSWYQQTPGQGLQFLFEYFSETQRNKGNFPGRFSGRQFSNSRSEMNVSTLELGDSALYLCASTQGGGVQETQYFGPGTRLLVL.

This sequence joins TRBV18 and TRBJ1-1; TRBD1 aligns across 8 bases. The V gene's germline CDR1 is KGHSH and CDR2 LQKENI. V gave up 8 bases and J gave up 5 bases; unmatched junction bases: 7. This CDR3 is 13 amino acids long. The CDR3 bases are TGTGCCAGCACAGGACAGGGAGGGACTGAAGCTTTCTTT. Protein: CASTGQGGTEAFF.

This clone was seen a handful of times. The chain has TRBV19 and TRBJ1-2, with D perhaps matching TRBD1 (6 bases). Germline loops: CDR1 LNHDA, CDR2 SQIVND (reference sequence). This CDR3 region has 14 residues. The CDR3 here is CASQGGAANYGYTF. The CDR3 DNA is TGTGCTTCCCAAGGGGGAGCAGCTAACTATGGCTACACCTTC.

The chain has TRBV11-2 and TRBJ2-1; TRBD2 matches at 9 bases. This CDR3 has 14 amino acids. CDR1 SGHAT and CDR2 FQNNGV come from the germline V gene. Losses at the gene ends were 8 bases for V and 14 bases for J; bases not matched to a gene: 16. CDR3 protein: CASAESGGRAEEFF. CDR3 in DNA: TGTGCCAGCGCCGAAAGCGGGGGGCGAGCAGAGGAGTTCTTC. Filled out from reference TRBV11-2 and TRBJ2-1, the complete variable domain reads EAGVAQSPRYKIIEKRQSVAFWCNPISGHATLYWYQQILGQGPKLLIQFQNNGVVDDSQLPKDRFSAERLKGVDSTLKIQPAKLEDSAVYLCASAESGGRAEEFFGPGTRLTVL.

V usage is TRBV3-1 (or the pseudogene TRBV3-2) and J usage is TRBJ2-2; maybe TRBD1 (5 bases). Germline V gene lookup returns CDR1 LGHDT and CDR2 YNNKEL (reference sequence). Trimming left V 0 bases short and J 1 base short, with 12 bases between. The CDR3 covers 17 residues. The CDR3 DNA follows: TGTGCCAGCAGCCAAGACGCAGGGATAGGGAACACCGGGGAGCTGTTTTTT. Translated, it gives CASSQDAGIGNTGELFF.

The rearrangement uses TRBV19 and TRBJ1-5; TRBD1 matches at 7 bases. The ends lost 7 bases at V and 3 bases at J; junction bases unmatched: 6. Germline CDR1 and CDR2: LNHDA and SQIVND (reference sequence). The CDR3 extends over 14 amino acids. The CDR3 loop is CASNSGTANQPQHF. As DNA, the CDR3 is TGTGCCAGTAATTCAGGGACAGCCAATCAGCCCCAGCATTTT.

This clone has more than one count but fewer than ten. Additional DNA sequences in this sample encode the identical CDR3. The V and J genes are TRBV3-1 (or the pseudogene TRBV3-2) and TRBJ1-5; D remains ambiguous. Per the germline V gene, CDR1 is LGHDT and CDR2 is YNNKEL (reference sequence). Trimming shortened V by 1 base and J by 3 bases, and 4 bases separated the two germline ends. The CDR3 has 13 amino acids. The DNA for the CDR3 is TGTGCCAGCAGCCAAGGTGTCAATCAGCCCCAGCATTTT. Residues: CASSQGVNQPQHF.